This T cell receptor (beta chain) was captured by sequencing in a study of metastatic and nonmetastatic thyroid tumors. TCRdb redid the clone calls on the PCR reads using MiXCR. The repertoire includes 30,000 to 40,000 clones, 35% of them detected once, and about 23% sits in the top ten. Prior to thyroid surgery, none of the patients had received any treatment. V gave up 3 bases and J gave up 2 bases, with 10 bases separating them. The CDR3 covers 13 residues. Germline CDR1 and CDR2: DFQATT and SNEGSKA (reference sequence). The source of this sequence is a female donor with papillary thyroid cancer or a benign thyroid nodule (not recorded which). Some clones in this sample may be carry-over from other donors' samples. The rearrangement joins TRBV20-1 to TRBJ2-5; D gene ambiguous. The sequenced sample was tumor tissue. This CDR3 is CSASGQAQETQYF. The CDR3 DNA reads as TGCAGTGCTAGCGGGCAGGCGCAAGAGACCCAGTACTTC.